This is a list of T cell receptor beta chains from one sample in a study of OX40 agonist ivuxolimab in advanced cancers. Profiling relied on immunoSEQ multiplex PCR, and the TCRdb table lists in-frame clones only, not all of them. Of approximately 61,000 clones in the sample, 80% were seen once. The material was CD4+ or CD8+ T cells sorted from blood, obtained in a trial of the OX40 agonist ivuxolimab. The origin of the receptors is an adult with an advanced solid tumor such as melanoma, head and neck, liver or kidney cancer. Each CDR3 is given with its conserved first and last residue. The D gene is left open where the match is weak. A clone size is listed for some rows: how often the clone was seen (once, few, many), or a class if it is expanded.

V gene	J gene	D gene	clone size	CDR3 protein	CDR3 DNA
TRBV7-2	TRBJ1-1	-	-	CASSLNRQTEAFF	TGTGCCAGCAGCTTAAATCGGCAGACTGAAGCTTTCTTT
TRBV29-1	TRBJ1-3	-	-	CSVYENSGNTIYF	TGCAGCGTCTACGAAAACTCTGGAAACACCATATATTTT
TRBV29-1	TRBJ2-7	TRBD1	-	CSVEQGADEQYF	TGCAGCGTTGAACAGGGGGCAGACGAGCAGTACTTC
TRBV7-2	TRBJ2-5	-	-	CASSGTARETQYF	TGTGCCAGCAGCGGGACGGCCCGGGAGACCCAGTACTTC
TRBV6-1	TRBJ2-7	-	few	CASSFDSLISYEQYF	TGTGCCAGCAGTTTCGACAGCCTTATCTCCTACGAGCAGTACTTC
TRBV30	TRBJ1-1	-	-	CAWTGDWTEAFF	TGTGCCTGGACAGGGGATTGGACTGAAGCTTTCTTT
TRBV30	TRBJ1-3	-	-	CAWGDGGSGNTIYF	TGTGCCTGGGGGGACGGCGGCTCTGGAAACACCATATATTTT
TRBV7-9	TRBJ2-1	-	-	CASSLGGGGLSYNEQFF	TGTGCCAGCAGCTTAGGCGGCGGGGGCCTCTCCTACAATGAGCAGTTCTTC
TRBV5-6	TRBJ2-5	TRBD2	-	CASSKLRTSGGNQETQYF	TGTGCCAGCAGCAAACTAAGGACTAGCGGGGGAAACCAAGAGACCCAGTACTTC
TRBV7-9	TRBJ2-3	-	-	CASSPNTDTQYF	TGTGCCAGCAGCCCCAACACAGATACGCAGTATTTT
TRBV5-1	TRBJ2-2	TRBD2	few	CASSSLAGVTNTGELFF	TGCGCCAGCAGCTCACTAGCGGGGGTAACAAACACCGGGGAGCTGTTTTTT
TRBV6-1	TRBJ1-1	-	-	CASREGGTEAFF	TGTGCCAGCAGAGAAGGGGGCACTGAAGCTTTCTTT
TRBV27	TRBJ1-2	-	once	CASSPAWGTYGYTF	TGTGCCAGCAGTCCGGCTTGGGGTACCTATGGCTACACCTTC
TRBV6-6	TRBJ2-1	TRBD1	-	CASSDRGSSYNEQFF	TGTGCCAGCAGTGACAGGGGTAGTTCCTACAATGAGCAGTTCTTC
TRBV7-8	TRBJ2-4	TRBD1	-	CASSLGYRGLDKNIQYF	TGTGCCAGCAGCTTAGGTTACAGGGGGCTCGACAAAAACATTCAGTACTTC
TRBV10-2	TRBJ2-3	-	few	CASSFNQGGTQYF	TGCGCCAGCAGTTTCAACCAGGGGGGTACGCAGTATTTT
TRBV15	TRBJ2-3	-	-	CATLRTETDTQYF	TGTGCCACCCTGCGGACAGAGACAGATACGCAGTATTTT
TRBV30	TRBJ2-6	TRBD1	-	CAWSVGNRGRLSGANVLTF	TGTGCCTGGAGTGTAGGGAACAGGGGGCGGCTCTCTGGGGCCAACGTCCTGACTTTC